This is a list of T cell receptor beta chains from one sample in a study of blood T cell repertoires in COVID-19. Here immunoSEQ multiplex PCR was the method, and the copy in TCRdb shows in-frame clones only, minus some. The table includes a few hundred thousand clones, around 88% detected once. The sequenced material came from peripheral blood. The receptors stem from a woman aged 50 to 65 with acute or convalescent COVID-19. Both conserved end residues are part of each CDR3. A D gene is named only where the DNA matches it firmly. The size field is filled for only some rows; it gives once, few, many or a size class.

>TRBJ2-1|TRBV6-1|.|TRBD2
CASSGGGGRGYNEQFF
TGTGCCAGCAGTGGAGGGGGCGGGAGGGGCTACAATGAGCAGTTCTTC
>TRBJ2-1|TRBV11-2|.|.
CASSLSQGPRTEQFF
TGTGCCAGCAGCTTAAGTCAGGGCCCAAGAACTGAGCAGTTCTTC
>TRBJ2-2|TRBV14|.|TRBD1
CASSPGQGLFTGELFF
TGTGCCAGCAGCCCGGGACAGGGGCTTTTCACCGGGGAGCTGTTTTTT
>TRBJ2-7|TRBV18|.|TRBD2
CASSRGTSGTGEQYF
TGTGCCAGCTCCCGCGGGACTAGCGGGACGGGCGAGCAGTACTTC
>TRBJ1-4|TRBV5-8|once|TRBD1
CASGRGLANEKLFF
TGTGCCAGCGGCAGGGGGCTTGCTAATGAAAAACTGTTTTTT
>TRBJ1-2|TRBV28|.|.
CASSPPLGADYGYTF
TGTGCCAGCAGCCCCCCCCTGGGGGCGGACTATGGCTACACCTTC
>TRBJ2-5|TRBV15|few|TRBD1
CATSKDRGQETQYF
TGTGCCACCAGCAAGGACAGGGGCCAAGAGACCCAGTACTTC
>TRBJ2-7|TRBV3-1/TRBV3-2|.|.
CASSQDSAEQYF
TGTGCCAGCAGCCAGGACTCCGCCGAGCAGTACTTC
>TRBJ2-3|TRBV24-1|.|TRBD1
CATSDGDRVSTDTQYF
TGTGCCACCAGTGACGGAGACAGGGTTAGCACAGATACGCAGTATTTT
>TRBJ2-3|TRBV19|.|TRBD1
CASSIRDRQGSDTQYF
TGTGCCAGTAGTATAAGGGACCGACAGGGCTCAGATACGCAGTATTTT
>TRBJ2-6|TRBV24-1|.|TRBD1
CATSDVPGQGIRSGANVLTF
TGTGCCACCAGTGATGTTCCGGGACAGGGAATTCGTTCCGGGGCCAACGTCCTGACTTTC
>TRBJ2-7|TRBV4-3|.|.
CASSPRGGTSSEQYF
TGCGCCAGCAGCCCCCGGGGAGGGACATCGAGTGAGCAGTACTTC
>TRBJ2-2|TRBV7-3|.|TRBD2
CASSRTSVAGELFF
TGTGCCAGCAGCCGAACTAGCGTTGCCGGGGAGCTGTTTTTT
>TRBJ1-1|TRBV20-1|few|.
CSASYHRVGTEAFF
TGCAGTGCGAGTTACCACAGGGTGGGGACTGAAGCTTTCTTT
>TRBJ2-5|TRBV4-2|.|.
CASSQVGGAETQYF
TGTGCCAGCAGCCAAGTAGGGGGGGCGGAGACCCAGTACTTC
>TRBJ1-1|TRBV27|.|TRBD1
CASNTGGGNTEAFF
TGTGCCAGCAATACAGGGGGCGGGAACACTGAAGCTTTCTTT
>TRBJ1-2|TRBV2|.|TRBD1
CASGDRGEDGYTF
TGTGCCAGCGGAGACAGGGGGGAGGATGGCTACACCTTC
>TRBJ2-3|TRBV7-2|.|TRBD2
CASSSGLAGSTDTQYF
TGTGCCAGCAGCTCGGGACTAGCGGGTAGCACAGATACGCAGTATTTT
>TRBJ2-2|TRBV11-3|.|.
CASSFIGDTGELFF
TGTGCCAGCAGCTTCATAGGGGACACCGGGGAGCTGTTTTTT
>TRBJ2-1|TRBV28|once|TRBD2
CATGGGSYNEQFF
TGTGCCACGGGAGGGGGGTCCTACAATGAGCAGTTCTTC
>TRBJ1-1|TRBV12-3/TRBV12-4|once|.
CASGGGYDREAFF
TGTGCCAGCGGGGGGGGATATGACAGGGAAGCTTTCTTT
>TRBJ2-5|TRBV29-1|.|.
CSVASGLGETQYF
TGCAGCGTTGCCTCAGGGCTAGGAGAGACCCAGTACTTC
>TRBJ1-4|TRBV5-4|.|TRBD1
CASSPTGGGNEKLFF
TGTGCCAGCAGCCCGACAGGGGGAGGTAATGAAAAACTGTTTTTT
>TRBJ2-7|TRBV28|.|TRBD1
CASSPPRQGLGGGVRYEQYF
TGTGCCAGCAGTCCACCTAGACAGGGGCTAGGAGGCGGGGTGAGATACGAGCAGTACTTC
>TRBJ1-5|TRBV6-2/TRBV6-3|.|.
CASSLAQIGVYSNQPQHF
TGTGCCAGCAGTTTAGCGCAGATCGGGGTCTATAGCAATCAGCCCCAGCATTTT
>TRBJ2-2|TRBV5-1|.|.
CASSASDLNTGELFF
TGCGCCAGCAGCGCCAGTGATTTGAACACCGGGGAGCTGTTTTTT
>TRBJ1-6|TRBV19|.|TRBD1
CATRTGASSYNSPLHF
TGTGCCACAAGGACAGGCGCGAGCTCCTATAATTCACCCCTCCACTTT
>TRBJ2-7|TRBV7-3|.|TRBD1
CASSQTGGRYEQYF
TGTGCCAGCAGCCAAACAGGGGGCCGCTACGAGCAGTACTTC
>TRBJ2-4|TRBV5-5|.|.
CASSLAGAGVTKNIQYF
TGTGCCAGCAGCTTGGCAGGGGCCGGGGTTACCAAAAACATTCAGTACTTC
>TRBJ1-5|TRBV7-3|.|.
CASSLTPGPNQPQHF
TGTGCCAGCAGCTTAACGCCAGGGCCCAATCAGCCCCAGCATTTT
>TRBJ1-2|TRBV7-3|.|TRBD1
CASSYSGTGDYGYTF
TGTGCCAGCAGCTACTCCGGGACAGGAGACTATGGCTACACCTTC
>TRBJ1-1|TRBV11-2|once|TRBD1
CASSLGVLWGQGGEAFF
TGTGCCAGCAGCTTAGGAGTCCTCTGGGGACAGGGAGGGGAAGCTTTCTTT
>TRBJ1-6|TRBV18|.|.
CASSSNRVENSPLHF
TGTGCCAGCTCATCCAACAGGGTCGAGAATTCACCCCTCCACTTT